Below are 29 T cell receptor beta chains sequenced from a single sample in a study of cytomegalovirus exposure and HLA in healthy donors. The PCR was carried out with 60 Vbeta primers and 13 Jbeta primers. Profiling relied on immunoSEQ multiplex PCR, and the TCRdb table lists in-frame clones only, not all of them. The table records roughly 150,000 clones, 82% of them present only once. Sequencing used PBMCs. These receptors all come from a woman between 50 and 59 years old in good health and CMV-seropositive.

This sequence joins TRBV20-1 and TRBJ2-5; the D is unclear. The CDR3 is 11 residues long. V gave up 7 bases and J gave up 3 bases, with 9 bases separating them. Germline-derived CDR1 and CDR2 are DFQATT and SNEGSKA (reference sequence). DNA of the CDR3: TGCAGTGTCCCGAGAAAAGAGACCCAGTACTTC. Its translation: CSVPRKETQYF.

This rearrangement joins TRBV2 to TRBJ2-1, with 7 bases aligning to TRBD2. The J segment lost 0 bases and the V segment lost 7 bases, leaving 6 bases of the junction unmatched. The germline V gene has CDR1 SNHLY and CDR2 FYNNEI. The length of the CDR3 is 15 residues. The CDR3 here is CASTSGTTSYNEQFF. DNA of the CDR3: TGTGCCAGCACGTCAGGGACTACCTCCTACAATGAGCAGTTCTTC. Combining the CDR3 with reference TRBV2 and TRBJ2-1 gives the whole variable domain EPEVTQTPSHQVTQMGQEVILRCVPISNHLYFYWYRQILGQKVEFLVSFYNNEISEKSEIFDDQFSVERPDGSNFTLKIRSTKLEDSAMYFCASTSGTTSYNEQFFGPGTRLTVL.

The V gene is TRBV29-1, the J gene TRBJ2-7, with 9 bases that match TRBD2. The CDR3 totals 12 residues. J lost 6 bases, V lost 4 bases, and 4 bases had no gene match. Germline V gives CDR1 SQVTM, CDR2 ANQGSEA. For the CDR3, the DNA is TGCAGCGTTGCTAGCGGGGTCGGCGAGCAGTACTTC. It encodes CSVASGVGEQYF.

This clone has only a few counts. CDR3 sequence reads: CASSQGTDYEQYF. The CDR3 bases are TGTGCCAGCAGCCAAGGGACAGACTACGAGCAGTACTTC. This chain uses TRBV4-2 with TRBJ2-7; possible D gene TRBD1, 6 bases. Deletions cut 1 base from V and 3 bases from J, with 7 bases between. CDR3 length: 13 amino acids. The germline CDR1 and CDR2 sequences are LGHNA and YNFKEQ.

The genes are TRBV6-6 and TRBJ1-2; perhaps TRBD1 as D (6 bases). Germline loops: CDR1 MNHNY, CDR2 SVGAGI (reference sequence). The ends were cut back, 4 bases at V and 7 bases at J, with 13 bases in the middle. There are 13 residues in the CDR3. The CDR3 nucleotides are TGTGCCAGCAGTTCCGTCCAGGGGCTTGGCTACACCTTC. Amino acids: CASSSVQGLGYTF.

This rearrangement joins TRBV9 to TRBJ2-1, with a weak D call TRBD2 (5 bases). This CDR3 has 14 amino acids. Germline V gene lookup returns CDR1 SGDLS and CDR2 YYNGEE. Trimming pared 0 bases from V and 5 bases from J, leaving 9 bases between. CDR3 in amino acids: CASSVGDGDNEQFF. The CDR3 DNA reads TGTGCCAGCAGCGTAGGAGACGGGGACAATGAGCAGTTCTTC. The full variable domain, in which reference TRBV9 and TRBJ2-1 provide the parts outside the CDR3, is DSGVTQTPKHLITATGQRVTLRCSPRSGDLSVYWYQQSLDQGLQFLIQYYNGEERAKGNILERFSAQQFPDLHSELNLSSLELGDSALYFCASSVGDGDNEQFFGPGTRLTVL.

The chain employs TRBV4-1 and TRBJ1-1; the match to TRBD1 covers 8 bases. The CDR3 consists of 13 residues. In germline, CDR1 is MGHRA, CDR2 YSYEKL. Germline trimming cut 2 bases from V and 8 bases from J; bases unmatched to any gene: 4. CDR3 region: CASSQFRDREAFF. CDR3 nucleotides: TGCGCCAGCAGCCAATTCCGGGACAGGGAAGCTTTCTTT.

This clone was seen a few times. The chain combines TRBV12-5 with TRBJ2-7; D perhaps matches TRBD1 (5 bases). The CDR3 consists of 12 residues. Per germline, CDR1 LGHNT and CDR2 FRNRAP. V shed 6 bases and J shed 4 bases, with 10 bases lying between them. CDR3 nucleotide sequence: TGTGCTAGTGGCAGGGCCGGATACGAGCAGTACTTC. This codes for CASGRAGYEQYF.

This sequence joins TRBV6-5 and TRBJ1-2, with D possibly matching TRBD1 (6 bases). CDR3 size: 15 residues. Germline CDR1 reads MNHEY; CDR2 reads SVGAGI. Trimming shortened V by 0 bases and J by 2 bases, and 10 bases separated the two germline ends. Written as DNA, the CDR3 is TGTGCCAGCAGTTACTCGCTACAGGGAAACTATGGCTACACCTTC. Its translation is CASSYSLQGNYGYTF.

The CDR3 DNA is TGTGCCAGCAGTTTAAGCGGGGCGGACGAGCAGTACTTC. Protein sequence: CASSLSGADEQYF. The gene calls are TRBV6-1 and TRBJ2-7; TRBD2 aligns across 7 bases. The CDR3 sequence is 13 residues long. V was clipped by 5 bases and J by 5 bases; unmatched bases: 6. Germline V gene sequence: CDR1 MNHNS, CDR2 SASEGT.

This clone came up once. The rearrangement links TRBV7-9 to TRBJ1-2; 7 positions match TRBD1. Per the germline V gene, CDR1 is SEHNR and CDR2 is FQNEAQ (reference sequence). The CDR3 runs to 16 residues. Trimming took 5 bases from V and 2 from J; bases not matched to a gene: 11. CDR3 coding DNA: TGTGCCAGCAGCAAATCTGGGCAGGGGGGCAACTATGGCTACACCTTC. This gives the protein CASSKSGQGGNYGYTF.

The V and J genes are TRBV4-2 and TRBJ2-3; D not certain. This CDR3 contains 13 residues. Germline V gives CDR1 LGHNA, CDR2 YNFKEQ. V dropped 1 base and J dropped 8 bases, with 10 bases sitting between them. The CDR3 region is CASSQGRSGTQYF. The CDR3 bases are TGTGCCAGCAGCCAAGGAAGATCGGGTACGCAGTATTTT.

The chain carries TRBV29-1 and TRBJ2-6; maybe TRBD2 (6 bases). This CDR3 has 14 amino acids. Germline V gene lookup returns CDR1 SQVTM and CDR2 ANQGSEA. The V end lost 7 bases, the J end lost 0 bases, and 10 bases lay between the germline ends. This chain's CDR3 is CSARGSSGANVLTF. The DNA of the CDR3 is TGCAGCGCCCGGGGGAGCTCTGGGGCCAACGTCCTGACTTTC.

The sample holds one count of this clone. The rearrangement links TRBV15 to TRBJ2-2; D is unresolved. Germline V CDR1 and CDR2: LNHNV, YYDKDF (reference sequence). The CDR3 runs to 15 residues. V dropped 8 bases and J dropped 0 bases, with 13 bases sitting between them. This CDR3 is CATFGIFANTGELFF. The DNA for the CDR3 is TGTGCCACCTTCGGTATTTTCGCGAACACCGGGGAGCTGTTTTTT.

The V call is TRBV28, the J call TRBJ2-7, with TRBD1 matching 8 bases. Trimming cost V 4 bases and J 5 bases; bases outside gene matches: 13. The CDR3 loop spans 16 amino acids. Germline V gene sequence: CDR1 MDHEN, CDR2 SYDVKM. This CDR3 is CASSSRGRGGVHEQYF. CDR3 coding DNA: TGTGCCAGCAGTTCCAGGGGGCGGGGTGGGGTTCACGAGCAGTACTTC.

CDR3 in DNA: TGTGCCAGGGGGGTGGGGGGTAACTATGGCTACACCTTC. It specifies CARGVGGNYGYTF. The chain carries TRBV5-3 and TRBJ1-2; possible D gene TRBD1, 5 bases. TRBV5-3 is an ORF, with its function uncertain. This CDR3 region has 13 residues. V lost 8 bases and J 1 base, leaving 12 bases between the germline ends.

The chain carries TRBV19 and TRBJ1-4; TRBD1 might be the D (6 bases). Germline V gives CDR1 LNHDA, CDR2 SQIVND (reference sequence). The V end was cut by 6 bases, the J end by 7 bases, with 15 bases between. The CDR3 spans 14 residues. CDR3 DNA sequence: TGTGCCAGTAGAACACAGGGTGAGGGTGAAAAACTGTTTTTT. Amino acids: CASRTQGEGEKLFF.

This clone has more than one count but fewer than ten. The rearrangement uses TRBV6-5 and TRBJ1-1; D unresolved. V was clipped by 8 bases and J by 5 bases, with 15 bases between them. Germline V gene sequence: CDR1 MNHEY, CDR2 SVGAGI. The CDR3 is 13 amino acids. The DNA for the CDR3 is TGTGCCAGCTTTGAGGAACGACGTACTGAAGCTTTCTTT. It encodes CASFEERRTEAFF.

The chain combines TRBV29-1 with TRBJ2-1; no firm D call. The CDR3 consists of 12 residues. In germline, CDR1 is SQVTM, CDR2 ANQGSEA. The V and J ends lost 4 bases and 9 bases respectively, with 13 bases between them. CDR3 coding DNA: TGCAGCGTTGCCCCCTTTTCGGGTGAGCAGTTCTTC. Translation gives CSVAPFSGEQFF.

This clone appeared a few times. This chain links TRBV5-1 with TRBJ2-3, with 9 positions matching TRBD2. The germline gives CDR1 SGHRS, CDR2 YFSETQ. V shed 6 bases and J 2 bases; nucleotides not matched to a gene: 7. This CDR3 region has 15 residues. CDR3 protein: CASKLAGSLTDTQYF. The CDR3 DNA follows: TGCGCCAGCAAACTAGCGGGTTCTCTCACAGATACGCAGTATTTT.

This chain uses TRBV30 with TRBJ1-5, with TRBD1 as a possible D gene (6 bases). Germline-derived CDR1 and CDR2 are GTSNPN and SVGIG (reference sequence). Deletions cut 0 bases from V and 11 bases from J, with 14 bases between. The CDR3 runs 13 residues. CDR3 sequence: CAWSVPGGLSQHF. CDR3 DNA: TGTGCCTGGAGTGTACCGGGGGGGCTATCCCAGCATTTT.

The sample holds a few counts of this clone. V is TRBV29-1 and J is TRBJ1-2, with TRBD1 matching over 7 bases. The CDR3 runs 12 residues. V lost 6 bases and J lost 8; bases outside the gene matches: 9. Germline-derived CDR1 and CDR2 are SQVTM and ANQGSEA. The DNA of the CDR3 is TGCAGCGTCGGGACAGAAGGGACGGGCTACACCTTC. Its translation: CSVGTEGTGYTF.

The V call is TRBV27, the J call TRBJ1-5; a weak D match, TRBD1 (5 bases). Germline assignment: CDR1 MNHEY and CDR2 SMNVEV (reference sequence). The V gene lost 2 bases and the J gene lost 5 bases, with 7 bases spanning the gap. This CDR3 has 13 residues. CDR3 sequence: CASSLSRDQPQHF. DNA of the CDR3: TGTGCCAGCAGTTTAAGCAGGGATCAGCCCCAGCATTTT.

The rearrangement uses TRBV4-3 and TRBJ2-1, with no clear D. Germline V lookup: CDR1 LGHNA, CDR2 YSLEER. The CDR3 loop spans 12 amino acids. V was pared by 1 base and J by 8 bases, with 6 bases between. As DNA, the CDR3 is TGCGCCAGCAGCCAAGTGAGAGATGAGCAGTTCTTC. It translates to CASSQVRDEQFF.

This chain uses TRBV5-6 with TRBJ1-2; 7 bases line up with TRBD1. The CDR3 is made up of 14 amino acids. The J segment lost 5 bases and the V segment lost 3 bases, leaving 7 bases of the junction unmatched. Germline V gene data show CDR1 as SGHDT and CDR2 as YYEEEE. The CDR3 here is CASSSNRGAYGYTF. In DNA form, the CDR3 reads TGTGCCAGCAGCTCCAACAGGGGAGCTTATGGCTACACCTTC.

The genes are TRBV29-1 and TRBJ1-1; no firm D call. Between the trimmed V and J ends, which lost 6 bases and 0 bases, there was a span of 11 bases. The CDR3 runs 13 residues. CDR1 is SQVTM and CDR2 is ANQGSEA in the germline V gene. The CDR3 DNA follows: TGCAGCGTCGACCCGGAGGTGAACACTGAAGCTTTCTTT. This translates into CSVDPEVNTEAFF. Together with reference TRBV29-1 and TRBJ1-1, the CDR3 gives the full variable domain: SAVISQKPSRDICQRGTSLTIQCQVDSQVTMMFWYRQQPGQSLTLIATANQGSEATYESGFVIDKFPISRPNLTFSTLTVSNMSPEDSSIYLCSVDPEVNTEAFFGQGTRLTVV.

V and J are TRBV29-1 and TRBJ2-1, with 9 bases matching TRBD2. Trimming at V came to 5 bases and at J to 4 bases, leaving 9 bases not matched to a gene. The CDR3 consists of 15 residues. Per the germline V gene, CDR1 is SQVTM and CDR2 is ANQGSEA. CDR3: CSVKGRSGGYNEQFF. The CDR3 DNA reads TGCAGCGTTAAAGGTAGAAGCGGGGGGTACAATGAGCAGTTCTTC.

The chain has TRBV25-1 and TRBJ2-1; TRBD2 matches at 7 bases. The CDR3 spans 16 residues. Germline CDR1 and CDR2: MGHDK and SYGVNS. After removal of 1 base from V and 8 bases from J, the junction contained 11 bases not matched to a gene. The CDR3 region is CASSELENAGRDEQFF. For the CDR3, the DNA is TGTGCCAGCAGTGAATTGGAAAACGCGGGGAGGGATGAGCAGTTCTTC.

There are a few counts of this clone. The chain uses TRBV5-1 and TRBJ2-7; tentative D call: TRBD1 (7 bases). This CDR3 has 13 amino acids. Trimming removed 3 bases from V and 4 bases from J, with 11 bases in between. CDR1 and CDR2 (germline): SGHRS, YFSETQ. The CDR3 loop reads CASSWGDSYEQYF. The CDR3 DNA is TGCGCCAGCAGCTGGGGGGACAGTTACGAGCAGTACTTC.